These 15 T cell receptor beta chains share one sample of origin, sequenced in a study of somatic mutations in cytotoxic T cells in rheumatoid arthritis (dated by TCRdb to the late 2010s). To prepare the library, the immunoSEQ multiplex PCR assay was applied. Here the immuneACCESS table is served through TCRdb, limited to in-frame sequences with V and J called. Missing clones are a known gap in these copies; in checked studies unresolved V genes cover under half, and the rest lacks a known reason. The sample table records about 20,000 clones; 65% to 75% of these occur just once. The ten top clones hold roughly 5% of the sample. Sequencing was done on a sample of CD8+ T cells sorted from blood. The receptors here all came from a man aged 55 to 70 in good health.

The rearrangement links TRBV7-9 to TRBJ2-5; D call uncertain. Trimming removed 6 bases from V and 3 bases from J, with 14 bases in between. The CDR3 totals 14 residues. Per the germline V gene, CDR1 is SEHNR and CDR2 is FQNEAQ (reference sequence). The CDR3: CASSPPRNKETQYF. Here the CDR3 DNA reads TGTGCCAGCAGTCCACCCAGGAATAAAGAGACCCAGTACTTC.

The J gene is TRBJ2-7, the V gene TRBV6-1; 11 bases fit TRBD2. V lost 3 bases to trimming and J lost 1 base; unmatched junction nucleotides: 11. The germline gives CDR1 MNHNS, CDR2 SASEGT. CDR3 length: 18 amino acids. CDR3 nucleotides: TGTGCCAGCAGTGATACGGGACTAGCGGAATTCGAATCCTACGAGCAGTACTTC. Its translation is CASSDTGLAEFESYEQYF.

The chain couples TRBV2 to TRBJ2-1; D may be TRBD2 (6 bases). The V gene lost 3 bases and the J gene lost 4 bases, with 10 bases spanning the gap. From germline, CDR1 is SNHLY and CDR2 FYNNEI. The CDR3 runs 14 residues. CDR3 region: CASSDSGDYNEQFF. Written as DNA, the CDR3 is TGTGCCAGCAGTGATAGCGGAGATTACAATGAGCAGTTCTTC.

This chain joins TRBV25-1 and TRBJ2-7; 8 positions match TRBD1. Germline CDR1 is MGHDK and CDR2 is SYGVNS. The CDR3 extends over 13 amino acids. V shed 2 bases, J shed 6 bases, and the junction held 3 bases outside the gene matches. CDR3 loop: CASSELDRAEQYF. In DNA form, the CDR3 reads TGTGCCAGCAGTGAACTGGACAGGGCCGAGCAGTACTTC.

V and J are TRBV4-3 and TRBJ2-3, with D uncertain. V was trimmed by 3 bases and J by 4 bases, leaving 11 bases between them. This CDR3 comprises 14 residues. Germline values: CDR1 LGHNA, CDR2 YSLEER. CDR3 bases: TGCGCCAGCAGCCACGACCCCGAGGCAGATACGCAGTATTTT. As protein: CASSHDPEADTQYF.

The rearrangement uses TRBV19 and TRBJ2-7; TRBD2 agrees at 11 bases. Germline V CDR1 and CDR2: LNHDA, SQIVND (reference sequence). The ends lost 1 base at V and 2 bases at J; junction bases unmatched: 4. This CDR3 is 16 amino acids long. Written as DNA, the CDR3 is TGTGCCAGTAGTATAGGGACTAGCGGGTATACCTACGAGCAGTACTTC. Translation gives CASSIGTSGYTYEQYF.

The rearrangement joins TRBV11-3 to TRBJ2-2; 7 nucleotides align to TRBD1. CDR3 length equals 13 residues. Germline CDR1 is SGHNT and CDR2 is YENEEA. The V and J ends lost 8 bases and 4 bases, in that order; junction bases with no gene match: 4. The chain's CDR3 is CASHRGATGELFF. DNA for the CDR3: TGTGCCAGCCACAGGGGCGCCACCGGGGAGCTGTTTTTT. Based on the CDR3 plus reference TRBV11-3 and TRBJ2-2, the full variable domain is EAGVVQSPRYKIIEKKQPVAFWCNPISGHNTLYWYLQNLGQGPELLIRYENEEAVDDSQLPKDRFSAERLKGVDSTLKIQPAELGDSAVYLCASHRGATGELFFGEGSRLTVL.

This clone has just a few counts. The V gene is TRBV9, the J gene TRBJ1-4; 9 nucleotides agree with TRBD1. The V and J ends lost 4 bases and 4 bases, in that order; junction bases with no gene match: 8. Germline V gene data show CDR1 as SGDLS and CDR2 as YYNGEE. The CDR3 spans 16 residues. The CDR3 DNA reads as TGTGCCAGCAGCACACCGGGACAGGGAGTTAATGAAAAACTGTTTTTT. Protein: CASSTPGQGVNEKLFF.

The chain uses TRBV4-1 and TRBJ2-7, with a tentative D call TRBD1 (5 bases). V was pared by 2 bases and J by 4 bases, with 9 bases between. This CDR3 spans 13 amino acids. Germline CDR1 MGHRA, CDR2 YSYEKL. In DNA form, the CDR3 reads TGCGCCAGCAGCCAAACCCAGGGTTACGAGCAGTACTTC. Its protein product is CASSQTQGYEQYF.

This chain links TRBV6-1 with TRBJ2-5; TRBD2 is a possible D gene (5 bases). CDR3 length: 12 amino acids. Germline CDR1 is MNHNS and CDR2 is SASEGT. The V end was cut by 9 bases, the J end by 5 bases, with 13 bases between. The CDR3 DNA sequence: TGTGCCAGTAATAGCGTATTGGAGACCCAGTACTTC. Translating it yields CASNSVLETQYF.

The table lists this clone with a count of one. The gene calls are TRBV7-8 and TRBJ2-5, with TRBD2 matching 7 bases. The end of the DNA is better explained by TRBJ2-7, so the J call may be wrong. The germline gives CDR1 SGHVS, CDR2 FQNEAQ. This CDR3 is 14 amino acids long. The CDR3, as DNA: TGTGCCAGCAGCGAAGAAGCGGGAACCTACGAGCAGTACTTC. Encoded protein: CASSEEAGTYEQYF.

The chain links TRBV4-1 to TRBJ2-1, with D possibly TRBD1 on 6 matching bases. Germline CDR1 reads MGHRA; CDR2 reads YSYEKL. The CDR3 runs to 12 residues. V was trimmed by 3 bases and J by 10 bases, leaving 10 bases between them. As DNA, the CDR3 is TGCGCCAGCAGCCATCCTAGGGGGGAGCAGTTCTTC. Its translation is CASSHPRGEQFF.

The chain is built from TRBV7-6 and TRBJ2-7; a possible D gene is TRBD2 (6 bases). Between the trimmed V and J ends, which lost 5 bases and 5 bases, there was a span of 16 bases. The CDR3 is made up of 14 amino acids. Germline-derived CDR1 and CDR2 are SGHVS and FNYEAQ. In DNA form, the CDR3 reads TGTGCCAGCAGCCCAATTGTCGGGAGCCACGAGCAGTACTTC. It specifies CASSPIVGSHEQYF.

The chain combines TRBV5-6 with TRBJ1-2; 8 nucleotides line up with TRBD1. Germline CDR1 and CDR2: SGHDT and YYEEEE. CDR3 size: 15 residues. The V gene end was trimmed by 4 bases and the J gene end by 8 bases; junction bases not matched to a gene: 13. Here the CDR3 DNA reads TGTGCCAGCAGCGGAGAGACAGGGGTTTTGCGAGGCTACACCTTC. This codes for CASSGETGVLRGYTF.

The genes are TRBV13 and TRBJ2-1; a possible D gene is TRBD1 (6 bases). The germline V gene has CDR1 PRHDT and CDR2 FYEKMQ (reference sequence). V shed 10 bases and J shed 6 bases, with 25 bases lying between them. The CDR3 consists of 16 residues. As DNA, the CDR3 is TGTGCCACCCCTGGGGTACATAAGGGGGTCCCCAATGAGCAGTTCTTC. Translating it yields CATPGVHKGVPNEQFF.